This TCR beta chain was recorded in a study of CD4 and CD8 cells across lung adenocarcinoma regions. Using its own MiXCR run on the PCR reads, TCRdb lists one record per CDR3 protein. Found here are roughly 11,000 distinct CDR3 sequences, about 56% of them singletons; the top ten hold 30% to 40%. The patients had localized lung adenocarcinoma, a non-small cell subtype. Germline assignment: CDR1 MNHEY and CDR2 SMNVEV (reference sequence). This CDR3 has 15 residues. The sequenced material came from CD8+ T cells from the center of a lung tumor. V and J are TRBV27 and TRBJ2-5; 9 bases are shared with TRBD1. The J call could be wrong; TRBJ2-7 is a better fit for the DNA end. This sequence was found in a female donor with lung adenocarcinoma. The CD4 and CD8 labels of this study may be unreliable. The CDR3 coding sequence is TGTGCCAGCAGTGTCACAGGGGGCACTGTCTACGAGCAGTACTTC. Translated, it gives CASSVTGGTVYEQYF.